This T cell receptor (beta chain) was recorded in a study of T-cell memory formation after mild COVID-19. V gave up 1 base and J gave up 4 bases, with 11 bases separating them. The CDR3 runs to 14 residues. Germline V gives CDR1 SGHRS, CDR2 YFSETQ. Overall study results and limits: Contracting CD8+ clones were enriched in EMRA, CD4+ mainly in CM and EM. A subset of responding clones appeared in pre-infection memory, suggesting cross-reactive memory joined.

Constant-segment primers and 5'RACE yielded cDNA libraries for TCR alpha and TCR beta, each carrying sample barcodes and UMIs. One entry per CDR3 protein, called by TCRdb with MiXCR from the 5' RACE reads. In the table there are 550,000 to 700,000 distinct CDR3 sequences, 17% of which are singletons. A note on this clonotype: Its antigen is unknown.

This chain links TRBV5-1 with TRBJ2-5; perhaps TRBD2 as D (5 bases). The clonotype was recovered from an adult woman who had mild COVID-19 (a few samples of this study predate the infection). Cell type and time point are not known. Sequencing used PBMCs or a T cell subset sorted from them (not recorded which). The CDR3, as DNA: TGCGCCAGCAGCTTGTGGGGAGATGGAGAGACCCAGTACTTC. It is translated as CASSLWGDGETQYF.